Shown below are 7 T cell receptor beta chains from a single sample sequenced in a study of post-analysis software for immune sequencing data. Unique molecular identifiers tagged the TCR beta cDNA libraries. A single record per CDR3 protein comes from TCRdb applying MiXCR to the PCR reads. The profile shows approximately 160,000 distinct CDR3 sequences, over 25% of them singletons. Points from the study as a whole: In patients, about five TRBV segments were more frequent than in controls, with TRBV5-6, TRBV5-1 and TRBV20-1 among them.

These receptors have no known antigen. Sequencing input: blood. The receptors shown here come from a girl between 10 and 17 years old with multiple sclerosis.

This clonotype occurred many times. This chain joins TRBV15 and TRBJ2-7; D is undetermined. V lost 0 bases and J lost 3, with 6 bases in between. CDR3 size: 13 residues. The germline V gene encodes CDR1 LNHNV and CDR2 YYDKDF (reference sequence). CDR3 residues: CATSRDVDYEQYF. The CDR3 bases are TGTGCCACCAGCAGAGATGTCGACTACGAGCAGTACTTC.

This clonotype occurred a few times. The CDR3 protein is CASRLSGFEKLFF. The CDR3 DNA reads as TGTGCCAGCAGATTATCCGGATTTGAAAAACTGTTTTTT. This chain links TRBV12-3 or TRBV12-4 with TRBJ1-4; D unresolved. The CDR3 length is 13 residues. V was trimmed by 6 bases and J by 7 bases, leaving 12 bases between them.

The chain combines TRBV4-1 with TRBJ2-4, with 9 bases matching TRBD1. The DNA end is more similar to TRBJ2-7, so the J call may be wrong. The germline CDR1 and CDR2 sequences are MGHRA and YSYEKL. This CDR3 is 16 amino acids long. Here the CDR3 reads CASSQEGGTGTYEQYF. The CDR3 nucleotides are TGCGCCAGCAGCCAAGAAGGGGGGACAGGGACCTACGAGCAGTACTTC.

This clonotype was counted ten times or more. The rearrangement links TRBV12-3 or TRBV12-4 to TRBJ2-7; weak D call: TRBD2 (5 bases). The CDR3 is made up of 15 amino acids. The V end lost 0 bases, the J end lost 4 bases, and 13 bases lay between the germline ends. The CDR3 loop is CASSLAPGGGYEQYF. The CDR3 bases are TGTGCCAGCAGTTTAGCGCCCGGTGGCGGGTACGAGCAGTACTTC.

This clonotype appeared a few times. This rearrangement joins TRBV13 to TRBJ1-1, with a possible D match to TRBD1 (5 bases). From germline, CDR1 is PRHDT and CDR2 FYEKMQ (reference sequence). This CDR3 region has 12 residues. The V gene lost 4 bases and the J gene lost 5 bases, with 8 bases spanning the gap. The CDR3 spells CASSSGWTEAFF. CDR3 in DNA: TGTGCCAGCAGCTCAGGGTGGACTGAAGCTTTCTTT.

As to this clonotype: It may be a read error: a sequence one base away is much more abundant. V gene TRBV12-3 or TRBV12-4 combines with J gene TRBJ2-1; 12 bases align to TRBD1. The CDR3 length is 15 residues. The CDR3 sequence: CASRSGTGGLNGQFF. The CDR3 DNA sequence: TGTGCCAGCAGGTCCGGGACAGGGGGCTTAAATGGGCAGTTCTTC.

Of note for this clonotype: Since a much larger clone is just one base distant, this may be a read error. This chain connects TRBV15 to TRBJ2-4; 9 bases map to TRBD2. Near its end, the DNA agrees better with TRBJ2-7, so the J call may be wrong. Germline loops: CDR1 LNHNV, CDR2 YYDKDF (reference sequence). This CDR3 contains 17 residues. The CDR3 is CATSRGSMAAGGYEQYF. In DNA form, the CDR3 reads TGTGCCACCAGCAGAGGTTCTATGGCAGCGGGAGGTTACGAGCAGTACTTC.